This T cell receptor beta chain was recorded in a study of shared clonotypes between healthy human individuals. Of note for this clone: Its antigen is not known.

Regarding the study as a whole: Larger richness was generally estimated for naive than memory subsets.

This CDR3 spans 15 amino acids. Germline CDR1 and CDR2: SGHTA and FQGNSA. V shed 5 bases and J 6 bases; nucleotides not matched to a gene: 4. Clones were sequenced by immunoSEQ multiplex PCR, and TCRdb holds only the in-frame ones, with some missing. The repertoire includes approximately 400,000 clones, around 96% of them detected once, and 0.25% to 0.35% sits in the top ten. The sequence was obtained from a man aged 25-40 years in good health. The specimen was memory CD8+ T cells sorted from blood. Subset of the sample: CD45RO+ cells pooled with CCR7-negative TemRA cells. This chain joins TRBV7-2 and TRBJ2-1; 13 bases are shared with TRBD2. CDR3 in amino acids: CASSPRLAGGNEQFF. Written as DNA, the CDR3 is TGTGCCAGCAGCCCTCGACTAGCGGGAGGCAATGAGCAGTTCTTC.